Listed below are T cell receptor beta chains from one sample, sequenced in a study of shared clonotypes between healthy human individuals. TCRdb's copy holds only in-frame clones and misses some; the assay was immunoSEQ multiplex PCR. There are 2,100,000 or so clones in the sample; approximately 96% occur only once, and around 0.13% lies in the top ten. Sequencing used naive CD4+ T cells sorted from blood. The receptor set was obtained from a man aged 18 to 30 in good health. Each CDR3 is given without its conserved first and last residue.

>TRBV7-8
ASSLVGGQETQY
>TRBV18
ASSQGLNEKLF
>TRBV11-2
ASSLQERVESEY
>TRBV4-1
ASSPDRFSYEQY
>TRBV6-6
ASSYPGTETQY
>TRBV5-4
ASSLEAGGGRSPLH
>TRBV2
ASKYGTQETQY
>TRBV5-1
ASSPLQGTGNTIY
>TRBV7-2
ASSSRRDNEQF
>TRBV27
ASSNLAGAHNEQF
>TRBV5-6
ASSLAISQQAYNEQF
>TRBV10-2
ASSESGGSYGYT
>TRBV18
ASSPYGTEAF
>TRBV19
ASSVDRNTEAF
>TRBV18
ASSPPGRSSYNEQF
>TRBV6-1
ASQPGQGSDTQY
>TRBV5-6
ASSPNLLGPRDTEAF
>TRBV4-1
ASSPGGLAGPRGGTQY
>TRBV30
AWSVFRGAKETQY
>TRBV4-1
ASSRLGLAKNIQY
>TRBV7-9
ASSLRVPTDTQY
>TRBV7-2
ASSLGGQSTDTQY
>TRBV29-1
SVEGAGGIYGYT
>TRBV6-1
ASSKGGFTEAF
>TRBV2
ASSDSGGSYEQY
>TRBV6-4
ASSAVEGGTDTQY
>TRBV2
ASSEGLVIQY
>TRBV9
ASSVRPSGSGNTGELF
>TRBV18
ASSPGRSEKLF
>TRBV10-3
AISESGGWNSPLH
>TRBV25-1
ASSATTPTGRIGKLF
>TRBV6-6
ASSPQGSPYEQY
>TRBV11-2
ASSLIGPGGEQY
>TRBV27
ASSSHPGTGNTDTQY
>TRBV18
ASSLGQNYEQY
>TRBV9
ASSVGTGGRDTGELF
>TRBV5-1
ASSSRDLTDTQY
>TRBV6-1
ASKGVNSPLH
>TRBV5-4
ASSRERGAKGNTIY
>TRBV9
ASSVEGNTGELF
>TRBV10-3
AIRTTGANTGELF
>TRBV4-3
ASSQDSAGDYGYT
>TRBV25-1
ASSEYSGSFNEQF
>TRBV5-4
ASSSQSSDTQY
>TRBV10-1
ASSEGSYEQY
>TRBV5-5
ASSFIHLNTEAF
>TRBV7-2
ASSKAGAELAKNIQY
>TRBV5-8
ASSPPEGSSYNSPLH
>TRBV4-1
ASNLPRVRTDTQY
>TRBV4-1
ASSQIAGGFADTQY
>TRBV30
AWTGLGSPLH
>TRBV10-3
AISPVPGQGNGAGNTIY